This is a list of T cell receptor beta chains from one sample in a study of T cells in Graves' hyperthyroidism and ophthalmopathy. TCRdb redid the calling of the multiplex PCR reads with MiXCR, one entry per CDR3 protein. The data hold about 420,000 distinct CDR3 sequences, with approximately 14% observed a single time. Sequencing was performed on blood. Every receptor here comes from a young woman with Graves' hyperthyroidism. Both conserved end residues are part of each CDR3. D genes are given only for firm matches. The size of a clone is reported for some rows only, either as once, few or many, or as a class for expanded clones.

J | size | V | length | D | CDR3 | DNA
TRBJ2-3 | . | TRBV29-1 | 15 | TRBD2 | CSPKTSGSTGDTQYF | TGCAGCCCTAAGACTAGCGGGAGTACCGGAGATACGCAGTATTTT
TRBJ1-1 | many | TRBV19 | 14 | TRBD1 | CASRVSGGHTEAFF | TGTGCCAGTAGGGTTTCAGGGGGGCACACTGAAGCTTTCTTT
TRBJ1-5 | . | TRBV2 | 18 | TRBD1 | CASSALLGTGGSGQPQHF | TGTGCCAGCAGTGCTCTTTTGGGGACAGGGGGAAGTGGTCAGCCCCAGCATTTT
TRBJ2-1 | many | TRBV28 | 19 | TRBD1 | CATRTGFAPSLISYNEQFF | TGTGCCACCCGGACAGGCTTTGCCCCGTCGTTGATCTCCTACAATGAGCAGTTCTTC
TRBJ1-5 | many | TRBV5-5 | 16 | . | CASSLGVSFSNQPQHF | TGTGCCAGCAGCTTGGGGGTGTCCTTTAGCAATCAGCCCCAGCATTTT
TRBJ2-4 | . | TRBV30 | 15 | TRBD1 | CAWSPGQGDKNIQYF | TGTGCCTGGAGTCCGGGACAGGGGGACAAAAACATTCAGTACTTC
TRBJ1-1 | many | TRBV9 | 15 | TRBD1 | CASSVVGQVATEAFF | TGTGCCAGCAGCGTAGTGGGACAGGTGGCCACTGAAGCTTTCTTT
TRBJ2-1 | . | TRBV20-1 | 14 | . | CSAPPAGIGETQFF | TGCAGTGCCCCCCCCGCAGGCATCGGAGAGACCCAGTTCTTC
TRBJ2-5 | many | TRBV3-1 | 17 | . | CASSQGPRQSFRETQYF | TGTGCCAGCAGCCAAGGGCCCAGACAGTCGTTCCGGGAGACCCAGTACTTC
TRBJ1-2 | few | TRBV6-1 | 14 | . | CASSDPSRQRGYTF | TGTGCCAGCAGTGACCCGTCCAGACAGCGAGGCTACACCTTC
TRBJ2-4 | many | TRBV6-1 | 13 | . | CASSLRSSNIQYF | TGTGCCAGCAGCCTTCGGAGTAGCAACATTCAGTACTTC
TRBJ1-1 | many | TRBV15 | 14 | TRBD1 | CATSKDRGRTEAFF | TGTGCCACCAGCAAGGACAGGGGGCGGACTGAAGCTTTCTTT
TRBJ2-7 | . | TRBV20-1 | 15 | TRBD2 | CSASVGTSGTYEQYF | TGCAGTGCTAGCGTTGGGACTAGCGGGACCTACGAGCAGTACTTC
TRBJ2-7 | . | TRBV20-1 | 15 | TRBD2 | CSVSPGTSEAYEQYF | TGCAGTGTCTCCCCCGGGACTAGCGAAGCCTACGAGCAGTACTTC
TRBJ1-4 | . | TRBV7-8 | 15 | . | CASSSLVRPNEKLFF | TGTGCCAGCAGCTCCCTAGTGAGGCCTAATGAAAAACTGTTTTTT
TRBJ2-5 | many | TRBV28 | 15 | . | CASSFAGFRRETQYF | TGTGCCAGCAGTTTTGCGGGGTTCCGTAGGGAGACCCAGTACTTC
TRBJ1-1 | . | TRBV6-5 | 15 | TRBD1 | CASSFQGGADLTAFF | TGTGCCAGCAGTTTTCAGGGGGGGGCCGACCTTACCGCTTTCTTT
TRBJ1-5 | many | TRBV7-2 | 15 | . | CASSLQIEGNQPQHF | TGTGCCAGCAGCCTCCAGATCGAGGGGAATCAGCCCCAGCATTTT
TRBJ2-7 | many | TRBV7-9 | 15 | . | CASSSAGTNTYEQYF | TGTGCCAGCAGCTCTGCCGGGACCAACACCTACGAGCAGTACTTC
TRBJ1-5 | few | TRBV5-4 | 13 | TRBD1 | CASSVGTGGERHF | TGTGCCAGCAGCGTAGGGACAGGGGGCGAAAGGCATTTT
TRBJ2-1 | many | TRBV30 | 15 | TRBD2 | CACRLAGGPYNEQFF | TGTGCCTGCCGGCTAGCGGGAGGGCCGTACAATGAGCAGTTCTTC
TRBJ1-1 | many | TRBV9 | 13 | . | CASSADGWILAFF | TGTGCCAGCAGCGCGGACGGATGGATTTTGGCTTTCTTT
TRBJ2-7 | many | TRBV29-1 | 13 | TRBD1 | CSVGDRGAYEQYF | TGCAGCGTTGGAGACAGGGGTGCGTACGAGCAGTACTTC
TRBJ1-5 | many | TRBV20-1 | 12 | TRBD1 | CSADRGDQPQHF | TGCAGTGCTGACAGGGGGGATCAGCCCCAGCATTTT
TRBJ1-1 | . | TRBV5-1 | 13 | TRBD1 | CASSLRPTGDAFF | TGCGCCAGCAGCCTAAGACCGACAGGGGATGCTTTCTTT
TRBJ2-7 | many | TRBV5-5 | 14 | TRBD2 | CASSLAIAGYEQYF | TGTGCCAGCAGCTTGGCGATAGCGGGCTACGAGCAGTACTTC
TRBJ1-2 | many | TRBV20-1 | 16 | . | CSASPQTGRGNYGYTF | TGCAGTGCTTCCCCCCAAACAGGTCGAGGGAACTATGGCTACACCTTC